Sequencing of this T cell receptor (beta chain) was carried out in a study of T cell repertoires in cytomegalovirus infection. Study details: Researchers turned to recently identified HLA-C-restricted CMV epitopes as well as well-studied HLA-B-restricted ones. Signatures in public TCR beta sequences pointed to both CMV infection and matching HLA type.

This clonotype appeared many times. Its antigen is unidentified. Findings of the study overall: Cumulative frequency of public TCR beta families picked out carriers of CMV plus the relevant HLA. Clonotype analysis showed dominance of the ex vivo response by HLA-C-restricted CMV-specific TCR beta clonotypes.

One entry per CDR3 protein results from TCRdb running MiXCR on the reads. The table has 80,000 or so distinct CDR3 sequences, about 24% seen once. Germline V lookup: CDR1 MNHNS, CDR2 SASEGT. The germline V and J ends were trimmed by 3 bases and 7 bases, with 16 bases remaining between them. The CDR3 sequence is 15 residues long. The specimen comprised CD8+ T cells from cultured PBMCs, sampled from culture after CMV antigen stimulation. This clonotype was obtained from a human donor in good health (CMV status not recorded). Some clones in this sample may be carry-over from other donors' samples. V and J are TRBV6-1 and TRBJ1-5, with TRBD1 as a possible D gene (5 bases). The CDR3 nucleotides are TGTGCCAGCAGTGACAGTCAGGGAGAAAGACAGCCCCAGCATTTT. Translated, it gives CASSDSQGERQPQHF.